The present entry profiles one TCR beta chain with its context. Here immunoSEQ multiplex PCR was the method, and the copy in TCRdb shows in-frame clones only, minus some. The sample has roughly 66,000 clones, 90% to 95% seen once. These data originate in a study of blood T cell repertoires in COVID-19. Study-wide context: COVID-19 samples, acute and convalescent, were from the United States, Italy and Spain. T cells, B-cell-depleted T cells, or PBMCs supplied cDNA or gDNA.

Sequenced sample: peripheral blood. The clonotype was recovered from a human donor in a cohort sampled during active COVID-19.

The CDR3 coding sequence is TGTGCCATCAGTGAGTCGCCCAGCGAGTTCAATGAGCAGTTCTTC. Translated, it gives CAISESPSEFNEQFF. This chain links TRBV10-3 with TRBJ2-1; D gene unclear. Germline-derived CDR1 and CDR2 are ENHRY and SYGVKD. The V and J ends lost 0 bases and 6 bases respectively, with 12 bases between them. This CDR3 contains 15 residues.